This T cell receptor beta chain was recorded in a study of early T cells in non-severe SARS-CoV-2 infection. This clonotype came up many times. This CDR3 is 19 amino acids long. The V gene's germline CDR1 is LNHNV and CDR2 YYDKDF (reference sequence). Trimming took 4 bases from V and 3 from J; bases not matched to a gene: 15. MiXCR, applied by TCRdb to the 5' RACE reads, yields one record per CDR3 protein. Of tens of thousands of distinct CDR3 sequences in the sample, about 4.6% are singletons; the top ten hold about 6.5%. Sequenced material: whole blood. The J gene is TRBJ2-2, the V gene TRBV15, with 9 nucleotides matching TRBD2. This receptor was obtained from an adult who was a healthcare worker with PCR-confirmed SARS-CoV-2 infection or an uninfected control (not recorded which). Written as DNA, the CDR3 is TGTGCCACCAGCACCCCCGGCCCGACTAGCGGATTATACACCGGGGAGCTGTTTTTT. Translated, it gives CATSTPGPTSGLYTGELFF.